The sequence of this T cell receptor (beta chain) was determined in a study of blood T cell repertoires in COVID-19. Study at large: From T cells, B-cell-depleted T cells, or PBMCs came the material, which was cDNA or gDNA.

The study recruited people aged roughly 18 to 100 years across roughly 25 US areas. Cohorts were based on clinical histories the participants reported. The CDR3 totals 15 residues. Trimming took off 4 bases at V and 6 bases at J, with 18 bases between the two ends. The germline V gene encodes CDR1 LGHDT and CDR2 YNNKEL (reference sequence). Original data processing: Estimated nucleated cell counts came from reference gene primer amplification. The protocol was immunoSEQ multiplex PCR, while the TCRdb copy is restricted to in-frame clones and leaves out a portion. V, J and clone size are those of that table, while D and trimming were read from the DNA. This table holds 250,000 or so clones, roughly 84% found once.

The origin of this receptor is a woman aged 50 to 60 who had been exposed to COVID-19. The chain has TRBV3-1 (or the pseudogene TRBV3-2) and TRBJ1-2, with unresolved D. Specimen: PBMCs or T cells enriched from blood (not recorded which). The CDR3 coding sequence is TGTGCCAGCAGCCGGAAGGAGACGGCCATACATGGCTACACCTTC. Its protein is CASSRKETAIHGYTF.